A selection of T cell receptor beta chains follows, all from one sample in a study of cytomegalovirus exposure and HLA in healthy donors. This table comes from immunoSEQ multiplex PCR, and its TCRdb copy is limited to in-frame clones, with some not included. The sample holds about 130,000 clones, roughly 69% seen once. Material: PBMCs. The receptors were gathered from a human donor in good health. CDR3s include the opening cysteine and the closing phenylalanine or tryptophan. D genes are given only for firm matches. Clone size is stated in some rows and not others, as once, few, many or a class when expanded.

V: TRBV7-9; D: -; length: 15; J: TRBJ2-3; size: -; CDR3: CASSLGGTSTDTQYF; DNA: TGTGCCAGCAGCTTAGGTGGGACTAGCACAGATACGCAGTATTTT
V: TRBV27; D: -; length: 13; J: TRBJ1-6; size: -; CDR3: CASSVGGNSPLHF; DNA: TGTGCCAGCAGTGTAGGGGGTAATTCACCCCTCCACTTT
V: TRBV9; D: -; length: 15; J: TRBJ1-3; size: -; CDR3: CASSVGGRSGNTIYF; DNA: TGTGCCAGCAGCGTAGGAGGGAGATCTGGAAACACCATATATTTT
V: TRBV7-2; D: -; length: 12; J: TRBJ2-3; size: -; CDR3: CASSLGSNTQYF; DNA: TGTGCCAGCAGCTTAGGAAGCAATACGCAGTATTTT
V: TRBV4-3; D: -; length: 14; J: TRBJ1-4; size: -; CDR3: CASSPDSLYEKLFF; DNA: TGCGCCAGCAGCCCGGACAGTTTATATGAAAAACTGTTTTTT
V: TRBV9; D: TRBD2; length: 16; J: TRBJ2-3; size: -; CDR3: CASSVRASGALDTQYF; DNA: TGTGCCAGCAGCGTCAGGGCTAGCGGGGCCCTTGATACGCAGTATTTT
V: TRBV7-8; D: -; length: 16; J: TRBJ2-6; size: -; CDR3: CASRLLGRGLSNVLTF; DNA: TGTGCCAGCAGACTACTGGGGCGGGGGCTCTCCAACGTCCTGACTTTC
V: TRBV7-2; D: TRBD2; length: 15; J: TRBJ2-1; size: -; CDR3: CASSLAGSGGNEQFF; DNA: TGTGCCAGCAGCTTAGCTGGGAGCGGGGGGAATGAGCAGTTCTTC
V: TRBV5-1; D: -; length: 16; J: TRBJ2-6; size: -; CDR3: CASSRDTLSGANVLTF; DNA: TGCGCCAGCAGTCGGGACACCCTCTCTGGGGCCAACGTCCTGACTTTC
V: TRBV2; D: TRBD1; length: 14; J: TRBJ2-7; size: few; CDR3: CASVLDRGSYEQYF; DNA: TGTGCCAGCGTTTTAGACAGGGGTAGCTACGAGCAGTACTTC
V: TRBV2; D: -; length: 14; J: TRBJ2-2; size: -; CDR3: CASSTITNTGELFF; DNA: TGTGCCAGTTCGACTATAACGAACACCGGGGAGCTGTTTTTT
V: TRBV7-2; D: TRBD2; length: 17; J: TRBJ2-7; size: -; CDR3: CASSLRRFSGSSYEQYF; DNA: TGTGCCAGCAGCTTACGGAGGTTTAGCGGGAGCTCCTACGAGCAGTACTTC
V: TRBV9; D: -; length: 14; J: TRBJ2-7; size: once; CDR3: CASSVGQMSYEQYF; DNA: TGTGCCAGCAGCGTAGGGCAGATGTCCTACGAGCAGTACTTC
V: TRBV11-3; D: -; length: 14; J: TRBJ1-1; size: -; CDR3: CASSLGRANTEAFF; DNA: TGTGCCAGCAGCTTAGGGAGGGCGAACACTGAAGCTTTCTTT
V: TRBV4-1; D: -; length: 18; J: TRBJ2-1; size: -; CDR3: CASSQPRNGRFSYNEQFF; DNA: TGCGCCAGCAGCCAACCACGGAACGGGAGATTCTCCTACAATGAGCAGTTCTTC
V: TRBV7-9; D: TRBD2; length: 16; J: TRBJ2-5; size: once; CDR3: CASSRTTSGDQETQYF; DNA: TGTGCCAGCAGCCGCACGACTAGCGGGGATCAAGAGACCCAGTACTTC
V: TRBV7-8; D: -; length: 14; J: TRBJ2-1; size: -; CDR3: CASSSMGQYNEQFF; DNA: TGTGCCAGCAGCTCTATGGGGCAATACAATGAGCAGTTCTTC
V: TRBV7-8; D: -; length: 19; J: TRBJ2-6; size: -; CDR3: CASSLANTGILSGANVLTF; DNA: TGTGCCAGCAGCTTAGCGAATACCGGGATTCTATCTGGGGCCAACGTCCTGACTTTC
V: TRBV18; D: TRBD1; length: 13; J: TRBJ1-1; size: -; CDR3: CASSRQGNTEAFF; DNA: TGTGCCAGCTCCCGACAGGGGAACACTGAAGCTTTCTTT
V: TRBV7-2; D: TRBD1; length: 16; J: TRBJ2-7; size: -; CDR3: CASSPILGQGAYEQYF; DNA: TGTGCCAGCAGCCCGATTTTAGGACAGGGAGCGTACGAGCAGTACTTC
V: TRBV28; D: -; length: 15; J: TRBJ1-6; size: -; CDR3: CASPPAGSYNSPLHF; DNA: TGTGCCTCCCCCCCCGCGGGCTCCTATAATTCACCCCTCCACTTT
V: TRBV12-5; D: -; length: 15; J: TRBJ1-2; size: once; CDR3: CASGLARDTNYDYTF; DNA: TGTGCTAGTGGTTTGGCTCGGGACACGAACTATGACTACACCTTC
V: TRBV9; D: -; length: 15; J: TRBJ2-1; size: -; CDR3: CASSVKGQSYNEQFF; DNA: TGTGCCAGCAGCGTCAAAGGACAGTCCTACAATGAGCAGTTCTTC
V: TRBV7-2; D: TRBD1; length: 15; J: TRBJ1-1; size: -; CDR3: CASSPQGQRFAEAFF; DNA: TGTGCCAGCAGCCCCCAGGGACAGAGGTTCGCCGAAGCTTTCTTT
V: TRBV25-1; D: TRBD1; length: 13; J: TRBJ1-1; size: many; CDR3: CASSYRGDTEAFF; DNA: TGTGCCAGCAGCTACAGGGGCGACACTGAAGCTTTCTTT
V: TRBV28; D: TRBD2; length: 19; J: TRBJ2-2; size: -; CDR3: CASSLSLPLAGDEAGELFF; DNA: TGTGCCAGCAGTTTATCCCTCCCACTAGCGGGAGATGAGGCCGGGGAGCTGTTTTTT
V: TRBV4-1; D: -; length: 17; J: TRBJ1-6; size: -; CDR3: CASSQDLNGAYNSPLHF; DNA: TGCGCCAGCAGCCAAGACTTGAACGGTGCCTATAATTCACCCCTCCACTTT
V: TRBV7-9; D: TRBD1; length: 16; J: TRBJ1-1; size: -; CDR3: CASSGTGQGENTEAFF; DNA: TGTGCCAGCAGCGGAACGGGACAGGGGGAAAACACTGAAGCTTTCTTT
V: TRBV4-3; D: -; length: 16; J: TRBJ2-3; size: -; CDR3: CASSQGVAGRSDTQYF; DNA: TGCGCCAGCAGCCAAGGAGTGGCGGGCCGGTCCGATACGCAGTATTTT
V: TRBV7-2; D: TRBD1; length: 15; J: TRBJ2-7; size: -; CDR3: CASSSQGTGTYEQYF; DNA: TGTGCCAGCAGCTCGCAAGGGACAGGGACGTACGAGCAGTACTTC
V: TRBV27; D: TRBD2; length: 16; J: TRBJ2-2; size: -; CDR3: CASSFMLTSGRGELFF; DNA: TGTGCCAGCAGTTTTATGCTGACTAGCGGGCGCGGGGAGCTGTTTTTT
V: TRBV19; D: -; length: 11; J: TRBJ2-7; size: few; CDR3: CRGAGRDEQYF; DNA: TGTAGGGGGGCAGGGAGGGACGAGCAGTACTTC
V: TRBV7-8; D: -; length: 15; J: TRBJ1-5; size: -; CDR3: CASGPERGGNQPQHF; DNA: TGTGCCAGCGGGCCAGAAAGGGGCGGCAATCAGCCCCAGCATTTT
V: TRBV12-5; D: -; length: 15; J: TRBJ2-5; size: few; CDR3: CASTQGFDVRETQYF; DNA: TGTGCTAGTACACAGGGCTTCGACGTCAGGGAGACCCAGTACTTC
V: TRBV4-3; D: -; length: 16; J: TRBJ1-1; size: -; CDR3: CASSQDPRGAVTEAFF; DNA: TGCGCCAGCAGCCAAGATCCTCGGGGGGCTGTCACTGAAGCTTTCTTT
V: TRBV7-2; D: -; length: 15; J: TRBJ1-3; size: once; CDR3: CASSSAGFSGNTIYF; DNA: TGTGCCAGCAGCTCGGCAGGGTTCTCTGGAAACACCATATATTTT
V: TRBV19; D: -; length: 16; J: TRBJ1-2; size: -; CDR3: CASSIGSRQNIYGYTF; DNA: TGTGCCAGTAGTATAGGTTCCAGACAAAACATCTATGGCTACACCTTC
V: TRBV5-1; D: TRBD1; length: 15; J: TRBJ2-7; size: -; CDR3: CASSWSGTGAYEQYF; DNA: TGCGCCAGCAGCTGGTCCGGGACAGGGGCCTACGAGCAGTACTTC
V: TRBV6-6; D: TRBD1; length: 12; J: TRBJ1-1; size: -; CDR3: CASSYSTGTAFF; DNA: TGTGCCAGCAGTTACTCGACAGGGACGGCTTTCTTT
V: TRBV19; D: -; length: 14; J: TRBJ1-1; size: -; CDR3: CASSPSQGGTEAFF; DNA: TGTGCCAGTAGTCCCTCGCAGGGTGGGACTGAAGCTTTCTTT
V: TRBV11-1; D: -; length: 13; J: TRBJ2-7; size: few; CDR3: CASSLRQGGEQYF; DNA: TGTGCCAGCAGCTTACGACAGGGAGGCGAGCAGTACTTC
V: TRBV4-2; D: TRBD2; length: 19; J: TRBJ2-3; size: once; CDR3: CASSQVLRGGGTNTDTQYF; DNA: TGTGCCAGCAGCCAAGTCCTCCGCGGGGGGGGAACGAACACAGATACGCAGTATTTT
V: TRBV7-8; D: TRBD1; length: 15; J: TRBJ1-4; size: -; CDR3: CASSRYGTGGEKLFF; DNA: TGTGCCAGCAGCAGATACGGGACAGGGGGTGAAAAACTGTTTTTT
V: TRBV5-6; D: -; length: 13; J: TRBJ2-7; size: -; CDR3: CASSREGFGEQYF; DNA: TGTGCCAGCAGCCGGGAAGGGTTCGGCGAGCAGTACTTC
V: TRBV28; D: -; length: 14; J: TRBJ2-7; size: -; CDR3: CASSSAGTSYEQYF; DNA: TGTGCCAGCAGTTCGGCGGGAACGTCCTACGAGCAGTACTTC
V: TRBV6-6; D: TRBD1; length: 15; J: TRBJ2-7; size: few; CDR3: CASSDPGQGAGEQYF; DNA: TGTGCCAGCAGTGACCCGGGACAGGGGGCGGGGGAGCAGTACTTC
V: TRBV2; D: TRBD1; length: 15; J: TRBJ2-2; size: -; CDR3: CASRPAGGHTGELFF; DNA: TGTGCCAGCAGGCCAGCAGGGGGCCACACCGGGGAGCTGTTTTTT
V: TRBV6-1; D: -; length: 15; J: TRBJ1-3; size: -; CDR3: CASSEEDSSGNTIYF; DNA: TGTGCCAGCAGTGAAGAAGACAGCTCTGGAAACACCATATATTTT
V: TRBV5-5; D: TRBD1; length: 15; J: TRBJ2-7; size: -; CDR3: CASKRGQDITYEQYF; DNA: TGTGCCAGCAAGAGGGGACAGGACATCACCTACGAGCAGTACTTC
V: TRBV30; D: TRBD1; length: 14; J: TRBJ2-4; size: -; CDR3: CAWSPRQGSGIQYF; DNA: TGTGCCTGGAGTCCCCGACAGGGAAGCGGCATTCAGTACTTC
V: TRBV28; D: -; length: 12; J: TRBJ1-3; size: few; CDR3: CASSTAGNTIYF; DNA: TGTGCCAGCAGCACAGCCGGAAACACCATATATTTT
V: TRBV6-5; D: TRBD1; length: 13; J: TRBJ1-5; size: few; CDR3: CASSQGARQPQHF; DNA: TGTGCCAGCAGCCAGGGGGCGCGGCAGCCCCAGCATTTT
V: TRBV19; D: TRBD1; length: 14; J: TRBJ1-4; size: -; CDR3: CASRTRGRNEKLFF; DNA: TGTGCCAGTAGAACGAGGGGGCGAAATGAAAAACTGTTTTTT